Sequencing of this T cell receptor (beta chain) was carried out in a study of T cells after yellow fever vaccination. Overall study: In the case of low-cell-number fractions, SMART-Seq v4 Ultra Low Input was used for preparation.

Study conclusions and caveats: A small share of clonotypes appeared in both CD4 and CD8 compartments. Peaking on day 5 versus 15, the secondary response was faster but weaker.

This clonotype came up a few times. Its antigen is currently unknown. The study made its TCR cDNA through 5'RACE template switching. That step introduced a universal primer site along with UMIs. In TCRdb, the 5' RACE reads were re-called with MiXCR into one record per CDR3 protein. The table lists approximately 510,000 distinct CDR3 sequences, 21% of them singletons. Germline CDR1 is SEHNR and CDR2 is FQNEAQ (reference sequence). The CDR3 consists of 16 residues. Trimming cost V 6 bases and J 4 bases, with 20 bases left between them. The receptor comes from a man aged 18-30 years who received the YFV17D yellow fever vaccine. This chain uses TRBV7-9 with TRBJ2-3; D gene ambiguous. The sample here was PBMCs, taken 20 to 25 days after the first yellow fever vaccination. Written as DNA, the CDR3 is TGTGCCAGCAGTGCCCCGGAGAATAGTATCGCAGATACGCAGTATTTT. It translates to CASSAPENSIADTQYF.